This T cell receptor (beta chain) was identified in a study of graft-versus-host responses after intestinal transplantation. About the research overall: Multivisceral, liver-intestinal, or isolated intestinal grafts went to recipients.

V shed 4 bases and J shed 0 bases, with 12 bases lying between them. The CDR3 runs 15 residues. Germline CDR1 MGHDK, CDR2 SYGVNS. Clones were sequenced by immunoSEQ multiplex PCR, and TCRdb holds only the in-frame ones, with some missing. The data contain roughly 110,000 clones, around 90% of them singletons. Study findings and constraints: Among recipient marrow samples, GvH clones were found; some appeared first in ileum or blood.

With respect to this clone: Antigen unknown.

The rearrangement joins TRBV25-1 to TRBJ1-1; D gene ambiguous. The sequencing used unstimulated CD4+ T cells sorted from spleen or lymph node cells, collected before transplant. The clonotype was recovered from a human donor who was the organ donor for an intestinal transplant. The chain's CDR3 is CASSGRRALNTEAFF. CDR3 DNA: TGTGCCAGCAGTGGGCGTCGGGCATTGAACACTGAAGCTTTCTTT.